This T cell receptor (beta chain) was captured by sequencing in a study of technical replicates of blood from several donors. The CDR3 spans 16 residues. Germline V gene data show CDR1 as MDHEN and CDR2 as SYDVKM. Trimming pared 5 bases from V and 2 bases from J, leaving 16 bases between. Repertoires were generated with immunoSEQ multiplex PCR, while TCRdb's copy carries only in-frame clones and drops some. The sample lists roughly 79,000 clones, 85% to 95% occurring once. The J gene is TRBJ1-5, the V gene TRBV28; D may be TRBD1 (5 bases). This receptor was taken from a human donor in good health. The sample comprised T cells isolated from PBMCs. Here the CDR3 reads CASSGYRPSGNQPQHF. CDR3 nucleotides: TGTGCCAGCAGTGGATACAGGCCATCGGGCAATCAGCCCCAGCATTTT.